The 14 T cell receptor beta chains presented below share a single source sample, sequenced in a study of shared clonotypes between healthy human individuals. Sequenced by immunoSEQ multiplex PCR; TCRdb stores in-frame clones only, minus some. The sample yields 2 million to 2.5 million clones, over 85% seen once. It was CD45RO-negative cells, positively selected for CCR7, that made up naive CD8 cells, with terminally differentiated effector memory CD45RA+ cells excluded. The sequenced material came from naive CD8+ T cells sorted from blood. These receptors all stem from a man between 18 and 35 years old in good health.

The chain recombines TRBV5-4 with TRBJ2-7; D perhaps matches TRBD1 (7 bases). Germline values: CDR1 SGHNT, CDR2 YYREEE (reference sequence). The V gene lost 3 bases and the J gene lost 3 bases, with 13 bases spanning the gap. CDR3 length: 14 amino acids. The CDR3 DNA is TGTGCCAGCAGCTCGAATCAGGGGGGCTACGAGCAGTACTTC. It is translated as CASSSNQGGYEQYF.

Remarks on this clone: The same CDR3 arises from other DNA sequences in this sample as well. The J gene is TRBJ2-7, the V gene TRBV13; 14 positions agree with TRBD2. The CDR3 loop spans 15 amino acids. Germline V lookup: CDR1 PRHDT, CDR2 FYEKMQ (reference sequence). With V trimmed by 5 bases and J by 2 bases, 2 bases remained unmatched. The chain's CDR3 is CASSLGLAGAYEQYF. The CDR3 DNA sequence: TGTGCCAGCAGCCTGGGACTAGCGGGGGCCTACGAGCAGTACTTC.

This sequence joins TRBV11-3 and TRBJ2-3; D uncertain. Germline CDR1 reads SGHNT; CDR2 reads YENEEA. The V end was cut by 6 bases, the J end by 4 bases, with 11 bases between. CDR3 length: 13 amino acids. The CDR3 DNA is TGTGCCAGCAGTTACGGGTCCCCAGATACGCAGTATTTT. It codes for CASSYGSPDTQYF.

V and J are TRBV5-8 and TRBJ2-2; the D gene is possibly TRBD1 (6 bases). The CDR3 totals 13 residues. The germline V and J ends were trimmed by 3 bases and 8 bases, with 11 bases remaining between them. Per germline, CDR1 SGHTS and CDR2 YDEGEE. CDR3 sequence (DNA): TGTGCCAGCAGCTGGGACAACTCGGGGGAGCTGTTTTTT. Protein: CASSWDNSGELFF.

The rearrangement links TRBV7-7 to TRBJ1-5; no clear D. Germline CDR1 SSHAT, CDR2 FNYEAQ (reference sequence). The CDR3 extends over 19 amino acids. As DNA, the CDR3 is TGTGCTAGCCGGTGGGTCTGGGCAGGCCATCAATTAAATAGGCAGCCCCAGCATTTT. Amino acids: CASRWVWAGHQLNRQPQHF.

CDR3: CASSQVEFDYEQYF. The CDR3 DNA is TGCGCCAGCAGCCAAGTGGAGTTTGACTACGAGCAGTACTTC. The V call is TRBV4-1, the J call TRBJ2-7; D unclear. V lost 1 base and J lost 3, with 10 bases in between. The CDR3 is made up of 14 amino acids. Germline loops: CDR1 MGHRA, CDR2 YSYEKL.

The J gene is TRBJ2-3, the V gene TRBV7-8; 9 positions match TRBD2. V was clipped by 5 bases and J by 3 bases; unmatched bases: 9. The CDR3 covers 16 residues. The germline gives CDR1 SGHVS, CDR2 FQNEAQ. Here the CDR3 reads CASSPLAGIETDTQYF. The CDR3 coding sequence is TGTGCCAGCAGCCCTCTAGCGGGAATAGAGACAGATACGCAGTATTTT.

The chain joins TRBV30 to TRBJ2-1, with D possibly being TRBD1 (5 bases). The CDR3 covers 14 residues. Germline-derived CDR1 and CDR2 are GTSNPN and SVGIG (reference sequence). Between the trimmed V and J ends, which lost 0 bases and 4 bases, there was a span of 10 bases. The CDR3 loop reads CAWSVTTEYNEQFF. CDR3 bases: TGTGCCTGGAGTGTAACGACAGAATACAATGAGCAGTTCTTC.

J is TRBJ2-7 and V is TRBV6-1; D possibly corresponds to TRBD2 (7 bases). CDR3 length: 17 residues. Germline values: CDR1 MNHNS, CDR2 SASEGT. Trimming took off 0 bases at V and 1 base at J, with 16 bases between the two ends. The CDR3 region is CASSEARGREISYEQYF. For the CDR3, the DNA is TGTGCCAGCAGTGAAGCGCGGGGGCGGGAGATTTCCTACGAGCAGTACTTC.

V and J are TRBV11-2 and TRBJ2-7; D is possibly TRBD1 (6 bases). Per the germline V gene, CDR1 is SGHAT and CDR2 is FQNNGV. V was pared by 2 bases and J by 3 bases, with 8 bases between. This CDR3 has 13 residues. The CDR3 here is CASSLQGLYEQYF. Here the CDR3 DNA reads TGTGCCAGCAGCTTACAGGGGCTCTACGAGCAGTACTTC.

This chain links TRBV30 with TRBJ1-2, with a tentative D call TRBD1 (6 bases). The CDR3 has 13 residues. The germline V gene encodes CDR1 GTSNPN and CDR2 SVGIG (reference sequence). V was pared by 4 bases and J by 1 base, with 10 bases between. CDR3 bases: TGTGCCTGGACGGACAGACTTAACTATGGCTACACCTTC. Protein: CAWTDRLNYGYTF.

This clone was seen a single time. This sample also contains other DNA sequences that code for the same CDR3. The chain is built from TRBV29-1 and TRBJ1-1; D gene unclear. Trimming pared 4 bases from V and 2 bases from J, leaving 2 bases between. This CDR3 has 10 amino acids. CDR1 SQVTM and CDR2 ANQGSEA come from the germline V gene. CDR3 coding DNA: TGCAGCGTTGTCAACACTGAAGCTTTCTTT. It translates to CSVVNTEAFF.

V usage is TRBV4-3 and J usage is TRBJ2-7, with D unclear. The germline V and J ends were trimmed by 3 bases and 2 bases, with 14 bases remaining between them. The CDR3 is 15 residues long. CDR1 is LGHNA, CDR2 YSLEER, per germline. This chain's CDR3 is CASSQSVTVTYEQYF. Written as DNA, the CDR3 is TGCGCCAGCAGCCAGAGCGTCACAGTTACCTACGAGCAGTACTTC.

The rearrangement links TRBV6-6 to TRBJ2-4; D unclear. CDR1 is MNHNY, CDR2 SVGAGI, per germline (reference sequence). Trimming removed 10 bases from V and 7 bases from J, with 11 bases in between. The CDR3 is 11 residues long. The CDR3 region has the DNA TGTGCCACCGATGAGACGAACATTCAGTACTTC. Translated: CATDETNIQYF.